These 18 T cell receptor beta chains originate from one sample sequenced in a study of blood T cell repertoires in COVID-19. Only in-frame clones appear in the TCRdb table, and some are missing; sequencing was by immunoSEQ multiplex PCR. The profile shows about 220,000 clones, 82% of them singletons. Material for sequencing was peripheral blood. These receptors all stem from a woman in her 70s with COVID-19, enrolled during active disease.

J is TRBJ2-7 and V is TRBV6-2 or TRBV6-3; possibly TRBD1 for D (6 bases). The V end lost 4 bases, the J end lost 3 bases, and 16 bases lay between the germline ends. Germline V lookup: CDR1 MNHEY, CDR2 SVGEGT. This CDR3 is 15 amino acids long. DNA for the CDR3: TGTGCCAGCAGTTCAACCTTCAGGGGCGACTACGAGCAGTACTTC. This codes for CASSSTFRGDYEQYF.

The rearrangement links TRBV5-1 to TRBJ1-1, with D maybe TRBD1 (6 bases). CDR1 is SGHRS, CDR2 YFSETQ, per germline. V was trimmed by 4 bases and J by 5 bases, leaving 15 bases between them. This CDR3 has 14 amino acids. The CDR3 sequence: CASSPEQGWTEAFF. CDR3 nucleotides: TGCGCCAGCAGCCCCGAACAGGGTTGGACTGAAGCTTTCTTT.

The rearrangement links TRBV7-9 to TRBJ2-7; D unclear. This CDR3 has 14 residues. V lost 5 bases and J 0 bases, leaving 11 bases between the germline ends. Germline CDR1 SEHNR, CDR2 FQNEAQ (reference sequence). CDR3 DNA: TGTGCCAGCAGCACATCCCCAGACTCCTACGAGCAGTACTTC. Its translation is CASSTSPDSYEQYF.

V is TRBV2 and J is TRBJ1-1; D is unclear. The CDR3 is 12 amino acids. CDR1 and CDR2 from the germline V gene are SNHLY and FYNNEI. The germline V and J ends were trimmed by 9 bases and 2 bases, with 10 bases remaining between them. Here the CDR3 reads CARSTGNTEAFF. CDR3 sequence (DNA): TGTGCCAGAAGTACGGGTAACACTGAAGCTTTCTTT.

The gene calls are TRBV5-1 and TRBJ2-1; 8 positions match TRBD1. CDR1 is SGHRS and CDR2 is YFSETQ in the germline V gene. Unmatched junction bases numbered 7, after V lost 4 bases and J lost 1 base. The CDR3 length is 16 residues. This CDR3 is CASSPPTGASYNEQFF. CDR3 bases: TGCGCCAGCAGCCCTCCGACAGGGGCGTCCTACAATGAGCAGTTCTTC.

This chain uses TRBV24-1 with TRBJ2-1, with TRBD1 matching 7 bases. The junction had 5 bases not matched to a gene; V was cut back by 4 bases and J by 3 bases. CDR3 length: 15 residues. Germline CDR1 reads KGHDR; CDR2 reads SFDVKD. The CDR3: CATSDPDRDYNEQFF. Here the CDR3 DNA reads TGTGCCACCAGTGACCCTGACAGGGACTACAATGAGCAGTTCTTC.

As DNA, the CDR3 is TGTGCCAGCAGCTTAGCGATGGCGGGAGGAGCTTATGAGCAGTTCTTC. Translated, it gives CASSLAMAGGAYEQFF. V and J are TRBV7-6 and TRBJ2-1; TRBD2 matches at 8 bases. The germline gives CDR1 SGHVS, CDR2 FNYEAQ. This CDR3 contains 16 residues. The V gene end was trimmed by 0 bases and the J gene end by 8 bases; junction bases not matched to a gene: 9.

The table lists this clone with a few counts. This chain uses TRBV4-1 with TRBJ1-5; D gene uncertain. The CDR3 is 16 residues long. Per the germline V gene, CDR1 is MGHRA and CDR2 is YSYEKL. Trimming stripped 0 bases from V and 9 bases from J, with 18 bases between. The CDR3 DNA follows: TGCGCCAGCAGCCAAGATCTAACGCTCATAACTGGGCCCCAGCATTTT. Translated: CASSQDLTLITGPQHF.

This chain's CDR3 is CASSSTIGQKNTEAFF. For the CDR3, the DNA is TGTGCCAGCAGCTCAACTATCGGACAGAAGAACACTGAAGCTTTCTTT. The chain joins TRBV7-2 to TRBJ1-1, with D possibly TRBD1 on 6 matching bases. Germline V gene sequence: CDR1 SGHTA, CDR2 FQGNSA. Trimming took off 4 bases at V and 1 base at J, with 16 bases between the two ends. CDR3 length: 16 residues.

The rearrangement links TRBV7-2 to TRBJ2-7; a possible D gene is TRBD1 (7 bases). Germline values: CDR1 SGHTA, CDR2 FQGNSA. CDR3 length equals 16 residues. Trimming left V 5 bases short and J 3 bases short, with 20 bases between. The CDR3 DNA follows: TGTGCCAGCAGCCCCAGTGGAGGGACAGCCGACTACGAGCAGTACTTC. This gives the protein CASSPSGGTADYEQYF.

This chain uses TRBV2 with TRBJ2-1; TRBD2 matches 11 bases. CDR1 SNHLY and CDR2 FYNNEI come from the germline V gene. V lost 9 bases, J lost 5 bases, and 6 bases stayed unmatched. This CDR3 has 14 amino acids. As DNA, the CDR3 is TGTGCCAGTCTACTAGCGGGAGTTCACAATGAGCAGTTCTTC. Translating gives CASLLAGVHNEQFF.

This sequence joins TRBV2 and TRBJ1-5, with 7 nucleotides matching TRBD1. This CDR3 contains 14 residues. Germline lookup yields CDR1 SNHLY and CDR2 FYNNEI. V shed 4 bases and J 7 bases; nucleotides not matched to a gene: 7. CDR3 DNA: TGTGCCAGCAGTGCCGACAGGGCTGACCAGCCCCAGCATTTT. It yields the protein CASSADRADQPQHF.

This clone was seen at least ten times. This chain uses TRBV9 with TRBJ2-1, with TRBD2 identical over 11 bases. Germline assignment: CDR1 SGDLS and CDR2 YYNGEE. The CDR3 has 16 amino acids. The junction had 5 bases not matched to a gene; V was cut back by 0 bases and J by 6 bases. The CDR3 region is CASSVELAGAVNEQFF. The CDR3 region has the DNA TGTGCCAGCAGCGTAGAACTAGCGGGAGCCGTCAATGAGCAGTTCTTC.

This chain uses TRBV28 with TRBJ1-1; D might be TRBD1 (5 bases). The germline CDR1 and CDR2 sequences are MDHEN and SYDVKM. The length of the CDR3 is 13 residues. V lost 5 bases, J lost 4 bases, and 11 bases lay in between. The CDR3 nucleotides are TGTGCCAGCAGTGGACAATCCCGCACTGAAGCTTTCTTT. Encoded protein: CASSGQSRTEAFF. Full variable domain (outside the CDR3, taken from reference TRBV28 and TRBJ1-1): DVKVTQSSRYLVKRTGEKVFLECVQDMDHENMFWYRQDPGLGLRLIYFSYDVKMKEKGDIPEGYSVSREKKERFSLILESASTNQTSMYLCASSGQSRTEAFFGQGTRLTVV.

V gene TRBV7-3 combines with J gene TRBJ2-1; 9 nucleotides match TRBD2. The CDR3 is 21 amino acids. Trimming at V came to 6 bases and at J to 7 bases, leaving 28 bases not matched to a gene. Germline V lookup: CDR1 SGHTA, CDR2 FQGTGA. CDR3 in DNA: TGTGCCAGCAGTCAGGGGCCCCTAGCGGGATTACCTTCATTCCGTCGGAATGAGCAGTTCTTC. Its translation is CASSQGPLAGLPSFRRNEQFF. The variable domain in full, completed from reference TRBV7-3 and TRBJ2-1, reads GAGVSQTPSNKVTEKGKYVELRCDPISGHTALYWYRQSLGQGPEFLIYFQGTGAADDSGLPNDRFFAVRPEGSVSTLKIQRTERGDSAVYLCASSQGPLAGLPSFRRNEQFFGPGTRLTVL.

The chain carries TRBV5-4 and TRBJ2-1, with a tentative D call TRBD2 (6 bases). Germline V gives CDR1 SGHNT, CDR2 YYREEE (reference sequence). Trimming removed 3 bases at V and 7 bases at J, with 14 bases between. The CDR3 is 14 residues long. In DNA form, the CDR3 reads TGTGCCAGCAGCTCGCGGACGGGAGCGAATGAGCAGTTCTTC. Residues: CASSSRTGANEQFF.

V and J are TRBV14 and TRBJ1-1, with D perhaps TRBD1 (6 bases). Trimming removed 2 bases at V and 4 bases at J, with 14 bases between. This CDR3 contains 15 residues. CDR1 and CDR2 (germline): SGHDN, FVKESK. The CDR3 nucleotides read TGTGCCAGCAGCCAACCCGGGACACATCTCACTGAAGCTTTCTTT. Its translation: CASSQPGTHLTEAFF.

The chain is built from TRBV7-9 and TRBJ1-6; D unresolved. Trimming took 5 bases from V and 8 from J, leaving 16 bases between them. The CDR3 runs to 15 residues. Germline-derived CDR1 and CDR2 are SEHNR and FQNEAQ (reference sequence). The CDR3 protein is CASSRRQASDSPLHF. The CDR3, as DNA: TGTGCCAGCAGCCGTAGACAAGCCTCGGATTCACCCCTCCACTTT. The full variable domain, with the rest looked up from reference TRBV7-9 and TRBJ1-6, is DTGVSQNPRHKITKRGQNVTFRCDPISEHNRLYWYRQTLGQGPEFLTYFQNEAQLEKSRLLSDRFSAERPKGSFSTLEIQRTEQGDSAMYLCASSRRQASDSPLHFGNGTRLTVT.